This TCR beta chain was identified in a study of human T cells and chemical hapten exposure. TCRdb re-called the RACE reads through MiXCR, storing one row per CDR3 protein. The table shows about 99,000 distinct CDR3 sequences, with around 12% occurring only once. In this sample, this clonotype turned up many times. Described time point: patch test 1, 2 weeks after DPC sensitization. Treatment noted: therapeutic diphenylcyclopropenone sensitization with weekly scalp DPC. V shed 4 bases, J shed 7 bases, and the junction held 7 bases outside the gene matches. This CDR3 has 15 residues. Germline values: CDR1 SGHRS, CDR2 YFSETQ.

The TCR sequence derives from a woman between 40 and 55 years old with alopecia areata. Some clones in this sample may be carry-over from other donors' samples. Sequenced material: whole blood, taken in connection with sensitization to the hapten diphenylcyclopropenone (DPC). The chain joins TRBV5-1 to TRBJ2-1; TRBD2 matches 11 bases. The CDR3: CASSQTSGTLNEQFF. The CDR3 DNA reads TGCGCCAGCAGCCAGACTAGCGGGACGCTAAATGAGCAGTTCTTC. The full variable domain, in which reference TRBV5-1 and TRBJ2-1 provide the parts outside the CDR3, is KAGVTQTPRYLIKTRGQQVTLSCSPISGHRSVSWYQQTPGQGLQFLFEYFSETQRNKGNFPGRFSGRQFSNSRSEMNVSTLELGDSALYLCASSQTSGTLNEQFFGPGTRLTVL.